This T cell receptor beta chain was observed in a study of control samples from healthy donors and cancer patients. TCRdb's copy holds only in-frame clones and misses some; the assay was immunoSEQ multiplex PCR. The sample lists 150,000 to 200,000 clones, about 93% occurring once. CDR3 length: 15 residues. This TCR was recovered from a man in his late teens or twenties in good health. The source material was blood. This chain links TRBV12-1 with TRBJ2-5; the tabulated D call, TRBD1, remains unverified against the DNA. TRBV12-1 is reported as a pseudogene. The DNA of the CDR3 is TGTGCCAGCAGCACTTGGACAGGGCCCCCCGGGACCCAGTACTTC. It yields the protein CASSTWTGPPGTQYF.